Below, 12 T cell receptor beta chains from the same sample are listed, as sequenced in a study of shared clonotypes between healthy human individuals. Assay: immunoSEQ multiplex PCR; the TCRdb copy retains only in-frame clones and omits some. This sample carries about 710,000 clones, approximately 77% of them seen once, and the ten largest clones take roughly 1.8%. The sample was memory CD4+ T cells sorted from blood. Subset specified: CD45RA-negative fraction. All receptors derive from a woman aged 30 to 39 in good health.

The chain couples TRBV28 to TRBJ2-2; 14 bases match TRBD2. Germline CDR1 reads MDHEN; CDR2 reads SYDVKM. V lost 3 bases, J lost 1 base, and 7 bases stayed unmatched. The CDR3 has 19 residues. The DNA for the CDR3 is TGTGCCAGCAGTTTGGCGGGACTAGCGGGAGTTGGGAACACCGGGGAGCTGTTTTTT. Encoded protein: CASSLAGLAGVGNTGELFF.

The chain has TRBV2 and TRBJ2-7; D is unresolved. Germline CDR1 is SNHLY and CDR2 is FYNNEI. This CDR3 has 13 amino acids. Trimming took 4 bases from V and 6 from J, leaving 13 bases between them. Here the CDR3 DNA reads TGTGCCAGCAGTGGAGCAAGGGTCTCCGAGCAGTACTTC. It specifies CASSGARVSEQYF.

This clone was seen more than once but under ten times. The gene calls are TRBV5-1 and TRBJ2-3; weak D call: TRBD2 (5 bases). CDR1 and CDR2 from the germline V gene are SGHRS and YFSETQ. This CDR3 has 16 residues. Trimming stripped 3 bases from V and 0 bases from J, with 14 bases between. As DNA, the CDR3 is TGCGCCAGCAGCTCTATAGGGAGTCCGAGCACAGATACGCAGTATTTT. This sequence encodes CASSSIGSPSTDTQYF.

This clone was seen many times. Other DNA sequences of this sample code for an identical CDR3. V and J are TRBV7-9 and TRBJ1-2; 8 bases fit TRBD1. The V gene end was trimmed by 2 bases and the J gene end by 4 bases; junction bases not matched to a gene: 0. The CDR3 has 13 residues. The germline CDR1 and CDR2 sequences are SEHNR and FQNEAQ (reference sequence). The CDR3: CASSLTGGYGYTF. CDR3 in DNA: TGTGCCAGCAGCTTAACAGGGGGCTATGGCTACACCTTC.

The CDR3, as DNA: TGTGCCAGCAGCCTGGGGGGGAGCACAGATACGCAGTATTTT. Translating it yields CASSLGGSTDTQYF. J is TRBJ2-3 and V is TRBV9; 7 positions match TRBD2. J was trimmed by 0 bases and V by 4 bases; bases with no gene match: 2. Germline values: CDR1 SGDLS, CDR2 YYNGEE. CDR3 length: 14 amino acids. Full variable domain (missing parts from reference TRBV9 and TRBJ2-3): DSGVTQTPKHLITATGQRVTLRCSPRSGDLSVYWYQQSLDQGLQFLIQYYNGEERAKGNILERFSAQQFPDLHSELNLSSLELGDSALYFCASSLGGSTDTQYFGPGTRLTVL.

V gene TRBV27 combines with J gene TRBJ2-2, with D maybe TRBD2 (5 bases). The V end was cut by 6 bases, the J end by 2 bases, with 19 bases between. This CDR3 comprises 17 residues. The germline V gene has CDR1 MNHEY and CDR2 SMNVEV (reference sequence). The CDR3 spells CASSSPSRRLNTGELFF. CDR3 in DNA: TGTGCCAGCAGCTCCCCTAGCAGACGATTAAACACCGGGGAGCTGTTTTTT.

The chain couples TRBV27 to TRBJ2-1, with a weak D call TRBD1 (5 bases). This CDR3 region has 18 residues. Germline V gene data show CDR1 as MNHEY and CDR2 as SMNVEV (reference sequence). The V gene lost 5 bases and the J gene lost 5 bases, with 25 bases spanning the gap. The CDR3 nucleotides read TGTGCCAGCAGTCCCCCAACCTTGACAGCGATAGGGCACAATGAGCAGTTCTTC. It specifies CASSPPTLTAIGHNEQFF.

The genes are TRBV7-9 and TRBJ1-2; D not resolved. The CDR3 is made up of 14 amino acids. The germline gives CDR1 SEHNR, CDR2 FQNEAQ (reference sequence). Trimming took 5 bases from V and 8 from J, leaving 18 bases between them. The chain's CDR3 is CASSTPTSNHGYTF. For the CDR3, the DNA is TGTGCCAGCAGCACCCCGACCTCTAATCACGGCTACACCTTC.

V and J are TRBV4-1 and TRBJ2-1; TRBD1 matches 9 bases. The trim removed 0 bases at V and 5 bases at J, leaving 5 bases unmatched. Germline V gene data show CDR1 as MGHRA and CDR2 as YSYEKL. This CDR3 contains 16 residues. DNA for the CDR3: TGCGCCAGCAGCCAAGATGTCGGGACAGGGAACAATGAGCAGTTCTTC. Its translation: CASSQDVGTGNNEQFF.

The rearrangement uses TRBV4-2 and TRBJ2-2; TRBD2 agrees at 13 bases. The ends lost 0 bases at V and 6 bases at J; junction bases unmatched: 10. The germline gives CDR1 LGHNA, CDR2 YNFKEQ. This CDR3 is 19 amino acids long. The CDR3 bases are TGTGCCAGCAGCCAAGATCCACTAGCGGGAGGGCCGGCCTCCGGGGAGCTGTTTTTT. Its protein is CASSQDPLAGGPASGELFF.

The chain couples TRBV21-1 to TRBJ1-3; the table's D gene call, TRBD1, was not cross checked with the DNA. TRBV21-1 is marked as a pseudogene. The CDR3 length is 17 residues. CDR3: CASSMGQGRLSGNTIYF. The DNA for the CDR3 is TGTGCCAGCAGCATGGGGCAGGGCCGATTATCTGGAAACACCATATATTTT.

The chain couples TRBV29-1 to TRBJ1-1; the D gene is possibly TRBD1 (6 bases). Germline CDR1 reads SQVTM; CDR2 reads ANQGSEA. With 6 bases removed from V and 1 base from J, the gap between germline ends came to 18 bases. The CDR3 contains 15 residues. The CDR3: CSVGGSDSWNTEAFF. The CDR3 DNA follows: TGCAGCGTGGGTGGTTCGGACAGCTGGAACACTGAAGCTTTCTTT.